Reported below is one T cell receptor (beta chain). These data originate in a study of blood T cell repertoires in COVID-19. At the level of the study: From the United States, Italy and Spain came samples of acute and convalescent COVID-19. Sample material is recorded as cDNA or gDNA derived from T cells, B-cell-depleted T cells, or PBMCs.

Clinical history as reported by participants underpinned cohort assignment. The length of the CDR3 is 15 residues. V was shortened by 0 bases and J by 4 bases, with 13 bases between the two germline ends. Germline CDR1 reads SGHAT; CDR2 reads FQNNGV. As handled by the study authors: Cell counts per sample came from amplifying reference gene primers. Here immunoSEQ multiplex PCR was the method, and the copy in TCRdb shows in-frame clones only, minus some. V and J calls and clone size follow that table, whereas D and trimming were derived from the DNA. The table records fewer than 450,000 clones, around 91% of them present only once.

The chain employs TRBV11-2 and TRBJ2-7; maybe TRBD1 (6 bases). Sequencing used PBMCs or T cells enriched from blood (not recorded which). The sequence was obtained from a man between 18 and 35 years old who had recovered from COVID-19. As DNA, the CDR3 is TGTGCCAGCAGCTTAGAATTCGGGACACAGTACGAGCAGTACTTC. It encodes CASSLEFGTQYEQYF. Filled out from reference TRBV11-2 and TRBJ2-7, the complete variable domain reads EAGVAQSPRYKIIEKRQSVAFWCNPISGHATLYWYQQILGQGPKLLIQFQNNGVVDDSQLPKDRFSAERLKGVDSTLKIQPAKLEDSAVYLCASSLEFGTQYEQYFGPGTRLTVT.